The entry below describes one T cell receptor beta chain. V lost 1 base, J lost 9 bases, and 5 bases stayed unmatched. The germline V gene encodes CDR1 LGHNA and CDR2 YSLEER. This CDR3 comprises 14 residues. Sequencing used immunoSEQ multiplex PCR; TCRdb keeps in-frame clones, though not all of them. The sample records 350,000 to 400,000 clones, 85% to 90% being singletons. This record comes from a study of blood T cell repertoires in COVID-19. Study in general: Sites across the United States, Italy and Spain contributed samples from acute and convalescent COVID-19.

The cohort comprised adults aged roughly 18 to 100 years residing in about two dozen US areas. The specimen was PBMCs or T cells enriched from blood (not recorded which). The chain links TRBV4-3 to TRBJ1-4, with 7 bases lining up with TRBD1. The source is a woman aged 25 to 39 with acute COVID-19. This CDR3 is CASSQGTGQKKLFF. The CDR3 DNA sequence: TGCGCCAGCAGCCAAGGGACAGGCCAAAAAAAACTGTTTTTT.